This entry lists 5 T cell receptor beta chains sequenced from one sample in a study of CD8 T cells in Susac syndrome. cDNA came from around 0.5 to 1 ug RNA primed by random hexamers. TCRdb re-called the immunoSEQ multiplex PCR reads through MiXCR, storing one row per CDR3 protein. This table holds tens of thousands of distinct CDR3 sequences, 95% to 97% found once. The source material was CD8+ T cells from PBMCs. The source of these receptors is a human donor with Susac syndrome.

This chain connects TRBV30 to TRBJ2-7; D remains unclear. This CDR3 is built from 12 residues. Germline values: CDR1 GTSNPN, CDR2 SVGIG (reference sequence). V was pared by 0 bases and J by 3 bases, with 6 bases between. The DNA of the CDR3 is TGTGCCTGGAGTGTACAAGGCTACGAGCAGTACTTC. It specifies CAWSVQGYEQYF.

This chain connects TRBV28 to TRBJ2-6, with D maybe TRBD1 (5 bases). Germline assignment: CDR1 MDHEN and CDR2 SYDVKM. CDR3 length: 14 amino acids. V lost 6 bases, J lost 3 bases, and 9 bases lay in between. The CDR3 DNA is TGTGCCAGCAGGACACAGGTTGGGGCCAACGTCCTGACTTTC. Translated: CASRTQVGANVLTF.

The chain uses TRBV6-5 and TRBJ2-5; 7 bases agree with TRBD1. In germline, CDR1 is MNHEY, CDR2 SVGAGI. The CDR3 extends over 14 amino acids. The junction had 6 bases not matched to a gene; V was cut back by 5 bases and J by 3 bases. The CDR3 sequence: CASSHRDRKETQYF. As DNA, the CDR3 is TGTGCCAGCAGTCACCGGGACAGAAAAGAGACCCAGTACTTC.

This clonotype was seen a single time. This rearrangement joins TRBV20-1 to TRBJ1-2; D uncertain. The CDR3 sequence is 14 residues long. The germline V gene encodes CDR1 DFQATT and CDR2 SNEGSKA (reference sequence). V was pared by 0 bases and J by 7 bases, with 15 bases between. CDR3 loop: CSARDPWGGLGYTF. As DNA, the CDR3 is TGCAGTGCTAGAGATCCTTGGGGAGGGCTTGGCTACACCTTC.

The genes are TRBV20-1 and TRBJ1-5; TRBD1 might be the D (5 bases). Germline lookup yields CDR1 DFQATT and CDR2 SNEGSKA (reference sequence). The CDR3 has 12 amino acids. Trimming removed 5 bases from V and 6 bases from J, with 11 bases in between. DNA of the CDR3: TGCAGTGCTCGGATGGGGACTCAGCCCCAGCATTTT. Its protein product is CSARMGTQPQHF.